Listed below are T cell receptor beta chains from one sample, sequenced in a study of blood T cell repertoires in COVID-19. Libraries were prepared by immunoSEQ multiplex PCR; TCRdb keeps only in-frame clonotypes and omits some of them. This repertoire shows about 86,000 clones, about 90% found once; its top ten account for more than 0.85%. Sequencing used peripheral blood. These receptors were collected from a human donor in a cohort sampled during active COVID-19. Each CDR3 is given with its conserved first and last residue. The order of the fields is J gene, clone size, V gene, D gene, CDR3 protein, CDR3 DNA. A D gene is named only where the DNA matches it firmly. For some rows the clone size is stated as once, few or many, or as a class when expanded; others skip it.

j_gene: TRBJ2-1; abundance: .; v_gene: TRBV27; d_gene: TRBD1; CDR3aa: CASSLYGTGRLNEQFF; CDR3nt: TGTGCCAGCAGTTTGTATGGGACAGGGCGACTCAATGAGCAGTTCTTC
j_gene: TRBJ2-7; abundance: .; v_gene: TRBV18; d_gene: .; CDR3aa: CASSTGSLTYEQYF; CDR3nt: TGTGCCAGCTCAACAGGGTCTTTAACCTACGAGCAGTACTTC
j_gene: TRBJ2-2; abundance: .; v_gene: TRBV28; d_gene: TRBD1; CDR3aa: CASNYRGTNTGELFF; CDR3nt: TGTGCCAGCAATTACAGGGGTACGAACACCGGGGAGCTGTTTTTT
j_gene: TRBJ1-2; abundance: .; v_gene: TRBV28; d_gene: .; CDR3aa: CASSLGGYYGYTF; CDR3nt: TGTGCCAGCAGTTTAGGAGGGTACTATGGCTACACCTTC
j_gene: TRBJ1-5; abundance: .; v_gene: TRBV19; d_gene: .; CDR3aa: CASTPSWAEMGPQHF; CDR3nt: TGTGCCAGTACCCCTTCGTGGGCCGAAATGGGGCCCCAGCATTTT
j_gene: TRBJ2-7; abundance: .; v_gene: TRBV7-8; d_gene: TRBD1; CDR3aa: CASEGGQGDSYEQYF; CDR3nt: TGTGCCAGCGAAGGGGGACAGGGGGATTCCTACGAGCAGTACTTC
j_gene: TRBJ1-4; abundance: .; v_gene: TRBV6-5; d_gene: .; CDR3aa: CASSVSQGNEKLFF; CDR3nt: TGTGCCAGCAGCGTTTCGCAGGGTAATGAAAAACTGTTTTTT
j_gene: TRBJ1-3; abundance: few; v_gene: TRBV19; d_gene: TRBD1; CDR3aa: CASSEQGIGNTIYF; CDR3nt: TGTGCCAGTAGCGAACAGGGGATTGGAAACACCATATATTTT
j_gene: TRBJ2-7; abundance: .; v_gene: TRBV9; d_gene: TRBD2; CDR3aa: CANGVSAGGLEQYF; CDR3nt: TGTGCCAATGGGGTCTCGGCGGGAGGGCTCGAGCAGTACTTC
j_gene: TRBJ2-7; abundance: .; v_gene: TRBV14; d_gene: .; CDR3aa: CASSRQPFYEQYF; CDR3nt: TGTGCCAGCAGTAGACAGCCCTTCTACGAGCAGTACTTC
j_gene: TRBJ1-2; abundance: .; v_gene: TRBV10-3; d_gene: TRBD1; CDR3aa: CAISEYQQGAVGIGYTF; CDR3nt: TGTGCCATCAGTGAGTACCAACAGGGGGCGGTAGGAATTGGCTACACCTTC
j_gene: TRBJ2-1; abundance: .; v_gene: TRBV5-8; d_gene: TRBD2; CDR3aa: CASSLGTSANEQFF; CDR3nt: TGTGCCAGCAGCTTGGGGACTAGCGCTAATGAGCAGTTCTTC
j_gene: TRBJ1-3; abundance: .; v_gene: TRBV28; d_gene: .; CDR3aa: CASSSSGVTYSGNTIYF; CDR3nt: TGTGCCAGCAGTTCTTCAGGGGTTACCTACTCTGGAAACACCATATATTTT
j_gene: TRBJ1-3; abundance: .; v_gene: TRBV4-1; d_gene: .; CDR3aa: CASSQKGGVRGNTIYF; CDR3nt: TGCGCCAGCAGCCAGAAGGGGGGGGTCCGTGGAAACACCATATATTTT
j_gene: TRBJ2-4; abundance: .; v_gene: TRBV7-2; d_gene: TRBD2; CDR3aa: CASRRGGSGKNIQYF; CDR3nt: TGTGCCAGCAGAAGGGGCGGGAGCGGGAAAAACATTCAGTACTTC
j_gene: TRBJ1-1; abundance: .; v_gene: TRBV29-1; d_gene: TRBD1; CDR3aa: CSVHFGNRGNTEAFF; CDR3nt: TGCAGCGTTCATTTCGGGAACAGGGGGAACACTGAAGCTTTCTTT